Following are 5 T cell receptor beta chains from one sample sequenced in a study of cytomegalovirus exposure and HLA in healthy donors. It was with 60 Vbeta and 13 Jbeta primers that the PCR ran. Clones were sequenced by immunoSEQ multiplex PCR, and TCRdb holds only the in-frame ones, with some missing. The sample consists of tens of thousands of clones, about 72% of them appearing once. The source material was PBMCs. These receptors originate from a middle-aged man in good health and CMV-seropositive.

This rearrangement joins TRBV7-5 to TRBJ1-3; the table assigns TRBD1, which was not confirmed against the DNA. TRBV7-5 is a listed pseudogene. This CDR3 is built from 19 residues. The DNA of the CDR3 is TGTGCCAGAAGCCGGCGGGACAGGGGGCGCGGTGCACCCGTGGACACCATATATTTT. This translates into CARSRRDRGRGAPVDTIYF.

This clone was seen a single time. V gene TRBV7-2 combines with J gene TRBJ1-2; 9 bases map to TRBD1. The junction had 3 bases not matched to a gene; V was cut back by 5 bases and J by 5 bases. This CDR3 spans 13 amino acids. Germline V gives CDR1 SGHTA, CDR2 FQGNSA. CDR3 DNA sequence: TGTGCCAGCAGCATCGACAGGGGGTATGGCTACACCTTC. Translated, it gives CASSIDRGYGYTF.

DNA for the CDR3: TGTGCCAGCAGCCGATCCGGGGGAGCTGGGGCCAACGTCCTGACTTTC. Amino acid sequence: CASSRSGGAGANVLTF. The chain recombines TRBV7-6 with TRBJ2-6; D perhaps matches TRBD2 (6 bases). Per germline, CDR1 SGHVS and CDR2 FNYEAQ. The CDR3 is 16 residues long. V was clipped by 5 bases and J by 2 bases, with 13 bases between them.

J is TRBJ2-2 and V is TRBV7-3; D is undetermined. The V end lost 0 bases, the J end lost 4 bases, and 6 bases lay between the germline ends. Germline V gene sequence: CDR1 SGHTA, CDR2 FQGTGA. The CDR3 runs to 14 residues. In DNA, the CDR3 is TGTGCCAGCAGCTTAACGAGACTCACCGGGGAGCTGTTTTTT. Protein: CASSLTRLTGELFF.

The J gene is TRBJ1-6, the V gene TRBV27, with a tentative D call TRBD1 (5 bases). Trimming cost V 2 bases and J 10 bases, with 15 bases left between them. CDR1 is MNHEY, CDR2 SMNVEV, per germline (reference sequence). CDR3 length: 15 residues. CDR3 nucleotide sequence: TGTGCCAGCAGTTTACGTTGGGGCGGCGGCTCACCCCTCCACTTT. Encoded protein: CASSLRWGGGSPLHF.